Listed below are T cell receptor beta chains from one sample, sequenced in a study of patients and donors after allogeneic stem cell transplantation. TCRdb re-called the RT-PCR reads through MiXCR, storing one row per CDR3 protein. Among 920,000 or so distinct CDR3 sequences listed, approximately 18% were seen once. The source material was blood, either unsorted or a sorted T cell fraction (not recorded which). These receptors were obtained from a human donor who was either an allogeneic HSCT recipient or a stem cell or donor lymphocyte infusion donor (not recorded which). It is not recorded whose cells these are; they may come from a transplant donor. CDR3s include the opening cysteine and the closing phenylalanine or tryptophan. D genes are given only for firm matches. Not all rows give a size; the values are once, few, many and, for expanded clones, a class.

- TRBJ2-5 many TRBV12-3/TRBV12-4 TGTGCCAGCAGTTTAGTACTAGGCCGAGACCAAGAGACCCAGTACTTC CASSLVLGRDQETQYF
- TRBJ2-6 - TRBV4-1 TGCGCCAGCAGCCAACACGCAGCCTCTGGGGCCAACGTCCTGACTTTC CASSQHAASGANVLTF
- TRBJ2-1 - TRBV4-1 TGCGCCAGCAGCCAAGATTGGCCCGGGGGGCAGCAGTTCTTC CASSQDWPGGQQFF
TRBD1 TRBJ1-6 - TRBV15 TGTGCCACCAGCATGGAACAGGGGCTATCACCCCTCCACTTT CATSMEQGLSPLHF
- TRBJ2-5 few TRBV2 TGTGCCAGCAGTGACAGACTGATTCAAGAGACCCAGTACTTC CASSDRLIQETQYF
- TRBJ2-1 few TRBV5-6 TGTGCCAGCAGCTTGGGGGGTGGTATCTCCTACAATGAGCAGTTCTTC CASSLGGGISYNEQFF
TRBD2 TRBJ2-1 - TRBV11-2 TGTGCCAGCAGCTTAGGCCGCCCTAGCGGGAGGTCCCATGAGCAGTTCTTC CASSLGRPSGRSHEQFF
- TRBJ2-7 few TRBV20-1 TGCAGTGCTAGGATTCAGGGGAACTACGAGCAGTACTTC CSARIQGNYEQYF
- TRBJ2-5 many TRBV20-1 TGCAGCTGCAGAACGGGAGTCCGCCAAGAGACCCAGTACTTC CSCRTGVRQETQYF
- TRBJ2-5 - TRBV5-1 TGCGCCAGCAATCCTGCTGGAGGATATGGGACCCAGTACTTC CASNPAGGYGTQYF
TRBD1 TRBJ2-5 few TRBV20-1 TGCAGTGCTAGAGATCCGCACAGGGGGGTTCAAGAGACCCAGTACTTC CSARDPHRGVQETQYF
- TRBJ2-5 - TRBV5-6 TGTGCCAGCAGCTTGACCAGAACCCAGTACTTC CASSLTRTQYF
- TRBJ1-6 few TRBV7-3 TGTGCCAGCAGCTTAGTAAACCCTGATTCACCCCTCCACTTT CASSLVNPDSPLHF
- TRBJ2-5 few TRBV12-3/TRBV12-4 TGTGCCAGCAGTTTAGATTTTTCCCTCCCGACCCAGTACTTC CASSLDFSLPTQYF
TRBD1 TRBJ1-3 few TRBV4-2 TGTGCCAGCAGCCAGGAAGACAGGGCTTCTGGAAACACCATATATTTT CASSQEDRASGNTIYF